The sequence of this TCR beta chain was determined in a study of CD8+CD57+ T cells in acquired aplastic anemia (dated by TCRdb to the late 2010s). At the level of the whole study: Extracted DNA from sorted CD4+ and CD8+ cells averaged around 3.2 ug, ranging from roughly 0.17 to 27.4 ug. An average of roughly 10 million reads for CD4+ cells and approximately 11 million reads for CD8+ cells was obtained from healthy donor samples. General conclusions and limits of the study: CD8+ Simpson's diversity did not differ significantly between patients and healthy controls (P=0.060). Over 25 CD8+ CDR3 sequences were found in both patients and controls but appeared to be highly expressed in patients and within the immunodominant clones of the patients.

In this study, sorted CD4+ and CD8+ T cells from the blood of healthy subjects and of severe aplastic anemia patients had their TCR repertoires deep-sequenced. Ficoll-Paque density gradient centrifugation was used to isolate peripheral blood mononuclear cells. Before DNA extraction, CD4+ and CD8+ T cells were sorted with FACS or magnetic beads. V and J are trimmed by 1 base and 1 base, and the gene matches miss 1 base of the junction. The germline V gene specifies MGHDK as CDR1 and SYGVNS as CDR2. The CDR3 spans 15 residues, from the cysteine through the phenylalanine. CDR3 DNA only is kept here, 45 bases in frame from base 1. Genomic DNA was used as template for profiling of TCR beta VDJ combinations and CDR3 sequences. An Illumina HiSeq 2000 was used for TCR repertoire sequencing. The original pipeline was this. TRBV/TRBJ rearrangement plots, CDR3 size and DJ length profiles, and Simpson's diversity index were used to assess repertoires. The immunodominant clone was defined as the most abundant DNA sequence in deep sequencing data. CDR3 amino acid sequences were screened for sharing across subjects and compared with published repertoires and the VDJdb database. TCRdb applied fastp at Q25 and MiXCR to the public reads, then kept only in-frame beta chains. Under each unique CDR3 protein, matching rows form one entry showing the most common genes and DNA. TCRdb's processing, not the authors' own work, is the source of the V and J calls. For this sample there are about 420,000 distinct CDR3 sequences; around 72% appear just once. The top ten hold 3.5% to 4.5% of the sample.

With respect to this clonotype: Its antigen is currently not known. Qualities for individual bases were not recorded, and no much larger clone is one base off.

The receptor comes from a human donor in good health, serving as a control. Here the chain combines TRBV25-1 and TRBJ2-5, with TRBD1 matching 9 junction bases. Input material: sorted CD4+, CD8+, or CD8+CD57+ T cells (not recorded which) from PBMCs. The sequence in DNA is TGTGCCAGCAGTGAATCGGGACAGGGCCAAGAGACCCAGTACTTC. Its protein is CASSESGQGQETQYF.